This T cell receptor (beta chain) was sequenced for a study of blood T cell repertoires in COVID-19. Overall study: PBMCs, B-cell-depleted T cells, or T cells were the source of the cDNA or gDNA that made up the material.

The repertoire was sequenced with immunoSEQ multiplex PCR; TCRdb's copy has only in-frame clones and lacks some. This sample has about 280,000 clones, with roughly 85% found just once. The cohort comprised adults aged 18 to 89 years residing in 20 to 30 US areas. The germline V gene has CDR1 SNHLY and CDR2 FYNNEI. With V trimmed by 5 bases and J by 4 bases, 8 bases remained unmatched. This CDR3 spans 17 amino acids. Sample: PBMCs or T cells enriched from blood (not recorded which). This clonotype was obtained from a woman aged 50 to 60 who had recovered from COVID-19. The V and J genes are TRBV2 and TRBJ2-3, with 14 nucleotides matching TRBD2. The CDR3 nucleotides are TGTGCCAGCAGTCACCTGACTAGCGGGGGGGTGGCAGATACGCAGTATTTT. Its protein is CASSHLTSGGVADTQYF. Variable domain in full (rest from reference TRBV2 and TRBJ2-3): EPEVTQTPSHQVTQMGQEVILRCVPISNHLYFYWYRQILGQKVEFLVSFYNNEISEKSEIFDDQFSVERPDGSNFTLKIRSTKLEDSAMYFCASSHLTSGGVADTQYFGPGTRLTVL.